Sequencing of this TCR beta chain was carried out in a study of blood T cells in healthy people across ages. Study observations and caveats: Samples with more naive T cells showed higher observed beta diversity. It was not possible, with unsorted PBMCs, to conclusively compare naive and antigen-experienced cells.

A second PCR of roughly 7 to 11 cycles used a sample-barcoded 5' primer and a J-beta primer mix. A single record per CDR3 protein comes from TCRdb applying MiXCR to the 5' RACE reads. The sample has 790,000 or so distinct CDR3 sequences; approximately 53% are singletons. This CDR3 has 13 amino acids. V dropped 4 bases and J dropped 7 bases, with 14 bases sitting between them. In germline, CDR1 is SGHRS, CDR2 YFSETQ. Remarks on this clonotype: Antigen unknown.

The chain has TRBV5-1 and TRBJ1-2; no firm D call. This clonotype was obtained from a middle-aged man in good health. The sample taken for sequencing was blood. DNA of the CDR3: TGCGCCAGCAGCCTGAGAGGGCAGAGTGGCTACACCTTC. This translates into CASSLRGQSGYTF.